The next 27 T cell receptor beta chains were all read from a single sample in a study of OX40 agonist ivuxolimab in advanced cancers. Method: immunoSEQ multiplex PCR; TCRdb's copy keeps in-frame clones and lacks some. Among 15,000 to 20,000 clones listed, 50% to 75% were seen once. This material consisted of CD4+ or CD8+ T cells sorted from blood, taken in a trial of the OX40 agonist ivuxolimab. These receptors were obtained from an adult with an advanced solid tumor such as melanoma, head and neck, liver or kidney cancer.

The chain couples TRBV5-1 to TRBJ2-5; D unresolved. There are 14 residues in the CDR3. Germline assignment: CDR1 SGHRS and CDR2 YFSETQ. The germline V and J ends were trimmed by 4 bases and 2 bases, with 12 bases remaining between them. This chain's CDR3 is CASSPLYIQETQYF. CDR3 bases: TGCGCCAGCAGCCCCCTCTATATACAAGAGACCCAGTACTTC.

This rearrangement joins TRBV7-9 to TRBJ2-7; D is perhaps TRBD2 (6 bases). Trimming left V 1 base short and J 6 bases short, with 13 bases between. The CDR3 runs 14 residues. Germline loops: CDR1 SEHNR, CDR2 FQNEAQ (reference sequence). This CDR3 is CASSLGASEVEQYF. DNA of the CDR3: TGTGCCAGCAGCTTAGGTGCTAGCGAAGTCGAGCAGTACTTC. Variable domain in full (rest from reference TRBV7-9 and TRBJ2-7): DTGVSQNPRHKITKRGQNVTFRCDPISEHNRLYWYRQTLGQGPEFLTYFQNEAQLEKSRLLSDRFSAERPKGSFSTLEIQRTEQGDSAMYLCASSLGASEVEQYFGPGTRLTVT.

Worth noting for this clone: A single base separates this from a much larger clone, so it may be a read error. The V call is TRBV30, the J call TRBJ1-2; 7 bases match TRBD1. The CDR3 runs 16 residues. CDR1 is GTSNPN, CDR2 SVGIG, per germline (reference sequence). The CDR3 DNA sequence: TGTGTCTGGTTAGACCATTCCCTCGGGACAGCCTATGGCTACACCTTC. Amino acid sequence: CVWLDHSLGTAYGYTF.

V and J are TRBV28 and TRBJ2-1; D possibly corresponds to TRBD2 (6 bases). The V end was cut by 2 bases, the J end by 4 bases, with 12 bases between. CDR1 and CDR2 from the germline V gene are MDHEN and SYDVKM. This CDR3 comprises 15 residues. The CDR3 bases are TGTGCCAGCAGTTTACTCCAGGGAGGATACAATGAGCAGTTCTTC. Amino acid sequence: CASSLLQGGYNEQFF.

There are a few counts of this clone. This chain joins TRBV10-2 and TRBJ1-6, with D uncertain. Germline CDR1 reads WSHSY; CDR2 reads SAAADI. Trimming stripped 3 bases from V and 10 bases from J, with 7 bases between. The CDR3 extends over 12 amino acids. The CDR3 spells CASSDPRSPLHF. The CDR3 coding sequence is TGCGCCAGCAGTGATCCACGGTCACCCCTCCACTTT.

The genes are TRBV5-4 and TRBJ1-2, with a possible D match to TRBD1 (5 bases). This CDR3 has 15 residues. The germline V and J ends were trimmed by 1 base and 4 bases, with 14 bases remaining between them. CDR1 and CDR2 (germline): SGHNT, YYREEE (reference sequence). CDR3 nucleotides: TGTGCCAGCAGCTTGAAGGGGAACCCGGGCTATGGCTACACCTTC. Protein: CASSLKGNPGYGYTF.

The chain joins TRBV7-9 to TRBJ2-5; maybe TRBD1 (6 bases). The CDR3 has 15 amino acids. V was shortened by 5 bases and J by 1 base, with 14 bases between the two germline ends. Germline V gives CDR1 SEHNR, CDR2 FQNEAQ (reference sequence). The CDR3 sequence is CASSQVQGAQETQYF. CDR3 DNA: TGTGCCAGCAGCCAAGTACAGGGAGCCCAAGAGACCCAGTACTTC. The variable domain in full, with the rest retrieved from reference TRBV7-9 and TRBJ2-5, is DTGVSQNPRHKITKRGQNVTFRCDPISEHNRLYWYRQTLGQGPEFLTYFQNEAQLEKSRLLSDRFSAERPKGSFSTLEIQRTEQGDSAMYLCASSQVQGAQETQYFGPGTRLLVL.

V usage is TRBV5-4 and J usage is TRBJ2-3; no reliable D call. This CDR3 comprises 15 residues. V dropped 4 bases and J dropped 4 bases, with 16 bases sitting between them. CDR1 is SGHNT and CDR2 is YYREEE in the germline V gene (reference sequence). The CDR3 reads CASSLTEALADTQYF. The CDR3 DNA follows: TGTGCCAGCAGCCTGACCGAGGCCCTAGCAGATACGCAGTATTTT.

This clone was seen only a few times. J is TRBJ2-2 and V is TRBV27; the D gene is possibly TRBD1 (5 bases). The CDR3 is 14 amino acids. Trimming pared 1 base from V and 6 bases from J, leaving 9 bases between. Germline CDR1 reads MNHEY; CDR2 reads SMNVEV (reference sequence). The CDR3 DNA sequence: TGTGCCAGCAGTTTATGGGCAGGGCCCGGGGAGCTGTTTTTT. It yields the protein CASSLWAGPGELFF.

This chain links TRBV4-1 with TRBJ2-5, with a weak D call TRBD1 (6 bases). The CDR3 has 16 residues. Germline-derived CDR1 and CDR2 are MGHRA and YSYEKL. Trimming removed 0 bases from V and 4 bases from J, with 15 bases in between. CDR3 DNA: TGCGCCAGCAGCCAAGACCGAGCCCAGGGGAGAGAGACCCAGTACTTC. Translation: CASSQDRAQGRETQYF.

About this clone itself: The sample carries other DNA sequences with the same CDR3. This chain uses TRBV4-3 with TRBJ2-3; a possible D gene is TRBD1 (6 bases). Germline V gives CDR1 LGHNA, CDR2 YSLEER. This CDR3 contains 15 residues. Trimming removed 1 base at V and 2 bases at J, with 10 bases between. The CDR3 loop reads CASSQVDRYTDTQYF. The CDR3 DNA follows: TGCGCCAGCAGCCAAGTGGACAGATACACAGATACGCAGTATTTT.

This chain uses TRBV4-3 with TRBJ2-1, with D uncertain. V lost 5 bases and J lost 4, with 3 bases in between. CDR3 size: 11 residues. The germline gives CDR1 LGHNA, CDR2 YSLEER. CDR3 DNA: TGCGCCAGCAGCTCTTACAATGAGCAGTTCTTC. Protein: CASSSYNEQFF.

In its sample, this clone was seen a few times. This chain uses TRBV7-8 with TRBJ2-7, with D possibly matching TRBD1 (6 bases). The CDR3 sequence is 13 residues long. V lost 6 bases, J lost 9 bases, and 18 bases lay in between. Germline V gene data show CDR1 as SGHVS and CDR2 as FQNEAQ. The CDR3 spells CASSPGTPMGQYF. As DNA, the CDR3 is TGTGCCAGCAGTCCAGGGACACCAATGGGGCAGTACTTC. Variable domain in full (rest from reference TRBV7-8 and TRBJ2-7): GAGVSQSPRYKVAKRGQDVALRCDPISGHVSLFWYQQALGQGPEFLTYFQNEAQLDKSGLPSDRFFAERPEGSVSTLKIQRTQQEDSAVYLCASSPGTPMGQYFGPGTRLTVT.

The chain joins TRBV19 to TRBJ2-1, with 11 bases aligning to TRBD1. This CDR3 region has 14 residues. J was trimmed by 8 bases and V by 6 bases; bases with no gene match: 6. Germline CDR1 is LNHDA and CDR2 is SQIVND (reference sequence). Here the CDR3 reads CASSPGQGAYEQFF. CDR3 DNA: TGTGCCAGTAGCCCCGGACAGGGGGCCTATGAGCAGTTCTTC.

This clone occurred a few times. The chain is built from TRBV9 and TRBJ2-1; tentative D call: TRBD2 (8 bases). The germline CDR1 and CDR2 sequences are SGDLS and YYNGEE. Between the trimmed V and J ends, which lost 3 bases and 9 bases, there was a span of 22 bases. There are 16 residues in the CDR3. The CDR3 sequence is CASSAPGGGATAEQFF. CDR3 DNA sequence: TGTGCCAGCAGCGCCCCGGGAGGGGGCGCGACCGCTGAGCAGTTCTTC.

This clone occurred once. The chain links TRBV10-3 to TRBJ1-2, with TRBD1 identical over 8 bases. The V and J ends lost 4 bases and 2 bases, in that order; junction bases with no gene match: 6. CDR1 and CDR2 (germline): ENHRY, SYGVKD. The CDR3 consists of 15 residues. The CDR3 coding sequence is TGTGCCATCAGTGCCCGTCAGGGGGCGAACTATGGCTACACCTTC. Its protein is CAISARQGANYGYTF.

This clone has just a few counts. The CDR3, as DNA: TGTGCCAGCAGCTTAGTGCCGGGCTCACCCCTCCACTTT. This translates into CASSLVPGSPLHF. The J gene is TRBJ1-6, the V gene TRBV7-4; no firm D call. CDR3 size: 13 residues. Germline V CDR1 and CDR2: SGHVT, SQSDAQ. V was trimmed by 1 base and J by 10 bases, leaving 8 bases between them.

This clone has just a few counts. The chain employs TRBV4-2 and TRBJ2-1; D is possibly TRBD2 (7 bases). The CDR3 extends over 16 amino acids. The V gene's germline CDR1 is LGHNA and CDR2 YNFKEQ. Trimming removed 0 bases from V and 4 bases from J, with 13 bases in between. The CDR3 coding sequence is TGTGCCAGCAGCCAAGATAGGGGGGGGCAATACAATGAGCAGTTCTTC. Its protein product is CASSQDRGGQYNEQFF.

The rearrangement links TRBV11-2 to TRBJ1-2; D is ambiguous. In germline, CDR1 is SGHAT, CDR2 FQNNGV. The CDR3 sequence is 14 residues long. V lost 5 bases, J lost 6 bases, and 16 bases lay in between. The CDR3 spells CASSPSGEGNGYTF. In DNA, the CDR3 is TGTGCCAGCAGCCCGAGTGGGGAGGGAAATGGCTACACCTTC.

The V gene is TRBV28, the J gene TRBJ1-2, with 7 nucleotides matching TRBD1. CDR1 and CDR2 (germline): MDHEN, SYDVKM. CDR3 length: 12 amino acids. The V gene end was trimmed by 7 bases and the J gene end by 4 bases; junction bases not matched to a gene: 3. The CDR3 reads CASIAGGYGYTF. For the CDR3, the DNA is TGTGCCAGCATCGCAGGGGGCTATGGCTACACCTTC.

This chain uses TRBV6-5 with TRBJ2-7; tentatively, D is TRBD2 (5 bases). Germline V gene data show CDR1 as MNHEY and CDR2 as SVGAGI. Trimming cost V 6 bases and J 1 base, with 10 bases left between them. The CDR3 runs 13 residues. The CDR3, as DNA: TGTGCCAGCAGACTAGACGGATCCTACGAGCAGTACTTC. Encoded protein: CASRLDGSYEQYF.

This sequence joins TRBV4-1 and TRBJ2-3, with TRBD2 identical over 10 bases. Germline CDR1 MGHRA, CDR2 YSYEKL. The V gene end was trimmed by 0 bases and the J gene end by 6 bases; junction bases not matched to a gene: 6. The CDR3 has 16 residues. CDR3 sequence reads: CASSQERAGGRDTQYF. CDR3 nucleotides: TGCGCCAGCAGCCAAGAGAGAGCGGGGGGGCGGGATACGCAGTATTTT.

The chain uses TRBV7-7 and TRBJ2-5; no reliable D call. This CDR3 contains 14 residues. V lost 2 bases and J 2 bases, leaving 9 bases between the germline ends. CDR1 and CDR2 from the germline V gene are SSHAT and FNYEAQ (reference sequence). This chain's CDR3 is CASSLPRKQETQYF. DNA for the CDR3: TGTGCCAGCAGCTTACCTCGAAAACAAGAGACCCAGTACTTC.

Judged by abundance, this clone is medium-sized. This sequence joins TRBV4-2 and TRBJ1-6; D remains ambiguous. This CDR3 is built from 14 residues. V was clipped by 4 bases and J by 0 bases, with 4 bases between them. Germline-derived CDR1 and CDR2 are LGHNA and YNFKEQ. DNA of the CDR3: TGTGCCAGCAGCCTGGGCTCCTATAATTCACCCCTCCACTTT. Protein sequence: CASSLGSYNSPLHF.

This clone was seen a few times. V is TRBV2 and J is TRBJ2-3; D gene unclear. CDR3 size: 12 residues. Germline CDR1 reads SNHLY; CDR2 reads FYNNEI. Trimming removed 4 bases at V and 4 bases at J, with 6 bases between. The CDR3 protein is CASSVEADTQYF. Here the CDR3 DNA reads TGTGCCAGCAGTGTTGAGGCAGATACGCAGTATTTT.

CDR3 DNA sequence: TGTGCCAGCAGCCCCCGGGACAACTCTGGAAACACCATATATTTT. It encodes CASSPRDNSGNTIYF. The rearrangement links TRBV4-2 to TRBJ1-3; D possibly corresponds to TRBD1 (6 bases). Germline loops: CDR1 LGHNA, CDR2 YNFKEQ. Trimming left V 4 bases short and J 0 bases short, with 10 bases between. This CDR3 region has 15 residues.

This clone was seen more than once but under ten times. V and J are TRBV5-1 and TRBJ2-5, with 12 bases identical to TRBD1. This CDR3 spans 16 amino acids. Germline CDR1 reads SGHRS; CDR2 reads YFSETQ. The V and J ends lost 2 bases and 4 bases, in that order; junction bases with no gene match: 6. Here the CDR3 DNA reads TGCGCCAGCAGCTTAGGGACAGGGGGCTTCGGAGAGACCCAGTACTTC. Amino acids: CASSLGTGGFGETQYF.